The T cell receptor beta chain under discussion was sequenced for a study of blood T cell repertoires in COVID-19. In its sample, this clone was seen once. V was cut by 5 bases and J by 11 bases, with 13 bases left in between. The CDR3 totals 12 residues. Study processing details: Quantification of nucleated cells was approximated via reference gene primer amplification. Libraries were prepared by immunoSEQ multiplex PCR; TCRdb keeps only in-frame clonotypes and omits some of them. The V and J calls and clone size are taken from that table; D and trimming were inferred from the DNA. Of about 230,000 clones listed, over 80% were seen once; the top ten hold around 30%.

The sequenced sample was peripheral blood. The TCR comes from a man aged 40-49 years with acute or convalescent COVID-19. The chain joins TRBV12-3 or TRBV12-4 to TRBJ2-4; D unclear. The CDR3 loop reads CASSPVTMVQYF. In nucleotides, the CDR3 is TGTGCCAGCAGTCCAGTAACTATGGTTCAGTACTTC.